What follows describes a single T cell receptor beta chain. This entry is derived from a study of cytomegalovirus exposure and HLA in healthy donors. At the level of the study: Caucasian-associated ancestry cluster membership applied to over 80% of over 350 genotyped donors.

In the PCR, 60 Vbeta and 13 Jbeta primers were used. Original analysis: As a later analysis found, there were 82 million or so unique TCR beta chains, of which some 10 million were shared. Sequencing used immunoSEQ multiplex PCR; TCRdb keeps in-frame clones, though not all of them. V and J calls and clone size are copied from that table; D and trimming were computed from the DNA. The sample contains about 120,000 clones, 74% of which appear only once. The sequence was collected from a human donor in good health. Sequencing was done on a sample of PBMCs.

Written as DNA, the CDR3 is TGTGCCAGCAGTTTATCGGCTAGCGGGTACGAGCAGTACTTC. It specifies CASSLSASGYEQYF. This chain uses TRBV27 with TRBJ2-7; TRBD2 aligns across 8 bases. CDR1 is MNHEY, CDR2 SMNVEV, per germline (reference sequence). J lost 4 bases, V lost 0 bases, and 2 bases had no gene match. The CDR3 is 14 amino acids.